This T cell receptor beta chain was captured by sequencing in a study of T cell responses to AZD1222 COVID-19 vaccine. Study-wide results and limits: None of the repertoires were sampled until the peak T cell response had passed.

The CDR3 contains 16 residues. V was pared by 1 base and J by 2 bases, with 13 bases between. Germline-derived CDR1 and CDR2 are LGHNA and YNFKEQ. Sequencing was performed with immunoSEQ multiplex PCR; in TCRdb, only in-frame clones are kept and a portion is missing. The sample has approximately 150,000 clones, over 75% seen once. Points on this clone: As yet, its antigen is unknown.

The chain is built from TRBV4-2 and TRBJ2-3; TRBD2 might be the D (6 bases). The specimen was peripheral blood, collected on day 0 of AZD1222 vaccination. The receptor was derived from an adult in good health. DNA of the CDR3: TGTGCCAGCAGCCAAGTGGGCGGGACCCTCACAGATACGCAGTATTTT. Its translation: CASSQVGGTLTDTQYF.